Sequencing of this TCR beta chain was carried out in a study of blood T cell repertoires in COVID-19. Study background: The United States, Italy and Spain supplied acute and convalescent COVID-19 samples. PBMCs, B-cell-depleted T cells, or T cells provided the cDNA or gDNA that made up the material.

As handled by the study authors: Counts of nucleated cells, estimated from reference gene primer amplification, were obtained. Some clones are missing from TCRdb's copy, which holds only in-frame ones; the method was immunoSEQ multiplex PCR. For V, J and clone size, that table is used; D and trimming come from the DNA. The table lists roughly 49,000 clones, roughly 87% of them singletons. This receptor was obtained from a man between 50 and 59 years old with active COVID-19. Sequencing was done on a sample of peripheral blood.

This CDR3 is CASSPAQGAQDTEAFF. As DNA, the CDR3 is TGTGCCAGCTCACCAGCCCAGGGGGCACAGGACACTGAAGCTTTCTTT. The chain uses TRBV18 and TRBJ1-1; 8 bases agree with TRBD1. CDR1 is KGHSH and CDR2 is LQKENI in the germline V gene. J was trimmed by 3 bases and V by 2 bases; bases with no gene match: 8. CDR3 length: 16 amino acids.